This is a list of T cell receptor beta chains from one sample in a study of blood T cell repertoires in COVID-19. This table comes from immunoSEQ multiplex PCR, and its TCRdb copy is limited to in-frame clones, with some not included. The table lists around 360,000 clones, roughly nine tenths of them singletons. Specimen: PBMCs or T cells enriched from blood (not recorded which). The receptor source for this set is a woman aged 25 to 45 who had recovered from COVID-19. CDR3s include the opening cysteine and the closing phenylalanine or tryptophan. D genes are given only for firm matches. A clone size is listed for some rows: how often the clone was seen (once, few, many), or a class if it is expanded.

-	TRBV19	-	TRBJ1-6	TGTGCCAGTAACCACAGGGTGGGTGAGGATTCACCCCTCCACTTT	CASNHRVGEDSPLHF
-	TRBV12-5	-	TRBJ1-2	TGTGCTAGTGCTCGAGAGTCAGGGGCCCTCTATGGCTACACCTTC	CASARESGALYGYTF
once	TRBV5-6	TRBD1	TRBJ1-5	TGTGCCAGCAGTTATCAGGGGGAACAGCCCCAGCATTTT	CASSYQGEQPQHF
-	TRBV7-7	TRBD2	TRBJ2-5	TGTGCTAGCAGCTTAGGGAGACCGGGACTAGCGGGAGGAAGGTTGGAGACCCAGTACTTC	CASSLGRPGLAGGRLETQYF
once	TRBV4-1	-	TRBJ1-1	TGCGCCAGCAGCCAGCACACAGCGAACACTGAAGCTTTCTTT	CASSQHTANTEAFF
-	TRBV11-1	-	TRBJ2-7	TGTGCCAGCAGCTTCGCAGAAATCTCCTACGAGCAGTACTTC	CASSFAEISYEQYF
-	TRBV14	-	TRBJ1-5	TGTGCCAGCAGCCAAGGGGAGGATCAGCCCCAGCATTTT	CASSQGEDQPQHF
-	TRBV28	TRBD2	TRBJ2-7	TGTGCCAGCAGCCTCCCTAGCGGGGGTTCCTACGAGCAGTACTTC	CASSLPSGGSYEQYF
-	TRBV27	-	TRBJ2-1	TGTGCCACACAAGCCGGGTCCTCCTACAATGAGCAGTTCTTC	CATQAGSSYNEQFF
once	TRBV7-9	-	TRBJ2-7	TGTGCCAGCAGCTTGACAGGATCGCACGAGCAGTACTTC	CASSLTGSHEQYF
-	TRBV29-1	-	TRBJ1-1	TGCAGCGGGACACTTTACACTGAAGCTTTCTTT	CSGTLYTEAFF
-	TRBV2	TRBD1	TRBJ1-1	TGTGCCAGCAGGGCCGGGACAGGGGGCCAAGCTTTCTTT	CASRAGTGGQAFF
-	TRBV19	-	TRBJ1-2	TGTGCCAGTAGCCTCTCTGGGGCGGGAGGTAATGGCTACACCTTC	CASSLSGAGGNGYTF
-	TRBV30	-	TRBJ1-4	TGTGCCTGGAGTTTTGACCCCTTTGGGGGGACTAATGAAAAACTGTTTTTT	CAWSFDPFGGTNEKLFF
once	TRBV7-9	TRBD2	TRBJ2-5	TGTGCCAGCAGCTTAGTCATGGGTAGCGGGGACGAGACCCAGTACTTC	CASSLVMGSGDETQYF
few	TRBV12-3/TRBV12-4	-	TRBJ2-7	TGTGCCAGCAGCCAAGGACTAATCCAGCAGTACTTC	CASSQGLIQQYF